This TCR beta chain was documented in a study of early T cells in non-severe SARS-CoV-2 infection. This clonotype was detected only a few times. V lost 5 bases to trimming and J lost 1 base, with 13 bases between them. Germline V lookup: CDR1 DFQATT, CDR2 SNEGSKA (reference sequence). The CDR3 runs to 14 residues. TCRdb ran MiXCR on the 5' RACE reads and lists one entry per CDR3 protein. The sample includes some 66,000 distinct CDR3 sequences, roughly 9.1% seen only once; the top ten take roughly 3%. The sequenced sample was whole blood. This sequence joins TRBV20-1 and TRBJ2-3; the D gene is possibly TRBD1 (5 bases). The clonotype originates from an adult who was a healthcare worker with PCR-confirmed SARS-CoV-2 infection or an uninfected control (not recorded which). In nucleotides, the CDR3 is TGCAGTGCTGGCAGGGATTACGGCACAGATACGCAGTATTTT. It codes for CSAGRDYGTDTQYF.